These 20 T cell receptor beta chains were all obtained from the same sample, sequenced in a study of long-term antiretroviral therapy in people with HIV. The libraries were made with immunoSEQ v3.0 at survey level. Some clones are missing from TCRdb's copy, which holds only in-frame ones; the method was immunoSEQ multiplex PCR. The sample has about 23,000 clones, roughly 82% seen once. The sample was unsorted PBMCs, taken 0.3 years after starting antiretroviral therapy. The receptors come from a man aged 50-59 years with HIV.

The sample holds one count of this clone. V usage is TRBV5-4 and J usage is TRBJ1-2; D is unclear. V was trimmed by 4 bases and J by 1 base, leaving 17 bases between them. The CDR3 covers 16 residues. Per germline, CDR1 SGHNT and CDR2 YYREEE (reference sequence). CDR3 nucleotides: TGTGCCAGCAGCAGGGAGGGATTCCAGGATAACTATGGCTACACCTTC. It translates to CASSREGFQDNYGYTF.

The CDR3 region has the DNA TGTGCCAGCAGTTCAGGGATAGCAGATACGCAGTATTTT. As protein: CASSSGIADTQYF. V is TRBV27 and J is TRBJ2-3; D perhaps matches TRBD1 (5 bases). CDR3 length: 13 amino acids. Per the germline V gene, CDR1 is MNHEY and CDR2 is SMNVEV (reference sequence). The V end lost 4 bases, the J end lost 4 bases, and 9 bases lay between the germline ends.

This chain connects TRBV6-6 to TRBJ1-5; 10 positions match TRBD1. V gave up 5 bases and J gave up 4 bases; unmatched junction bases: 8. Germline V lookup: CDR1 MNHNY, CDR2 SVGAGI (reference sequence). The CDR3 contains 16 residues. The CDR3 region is CASSKGTGVKNQPQHF. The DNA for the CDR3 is TGTGCCAGCAGTAAGGGGACAGGGGTTAAAAATCAGCCCCAGCATTTT.

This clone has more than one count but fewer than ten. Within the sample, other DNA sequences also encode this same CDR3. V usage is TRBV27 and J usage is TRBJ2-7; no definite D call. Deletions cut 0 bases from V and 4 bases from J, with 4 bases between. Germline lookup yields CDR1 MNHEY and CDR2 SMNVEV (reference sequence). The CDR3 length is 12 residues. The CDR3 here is CASSLSGYEQYF. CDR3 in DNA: TGTGCCAGCAGTTTATCTGGATACGAGCAGTACTTC.

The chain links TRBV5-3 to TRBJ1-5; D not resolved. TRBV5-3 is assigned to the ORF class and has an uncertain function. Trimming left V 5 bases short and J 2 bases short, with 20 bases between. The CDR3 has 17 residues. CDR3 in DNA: TGTGCCAGAAGATGCCGGGAGACCCCGCGCGGCAATCAGCCCCAGCATTTT. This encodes CARRCRETPRGNQPQHF.

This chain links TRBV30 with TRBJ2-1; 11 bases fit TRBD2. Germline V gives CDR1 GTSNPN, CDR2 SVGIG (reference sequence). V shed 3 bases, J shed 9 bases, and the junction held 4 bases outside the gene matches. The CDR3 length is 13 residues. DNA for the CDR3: TGTGCCTGGAGGATAGCGGGAGGGGGTGAGCAGTTCTTC. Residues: CAWRIAGGGEQFF.

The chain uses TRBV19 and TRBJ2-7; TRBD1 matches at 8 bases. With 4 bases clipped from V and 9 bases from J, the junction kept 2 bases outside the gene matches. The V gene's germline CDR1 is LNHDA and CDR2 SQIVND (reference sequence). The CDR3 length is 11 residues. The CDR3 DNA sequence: TGTGCCAGTAGTACAGGGGGCGGGCAGTACTTC. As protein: CASSTGGGQYF.

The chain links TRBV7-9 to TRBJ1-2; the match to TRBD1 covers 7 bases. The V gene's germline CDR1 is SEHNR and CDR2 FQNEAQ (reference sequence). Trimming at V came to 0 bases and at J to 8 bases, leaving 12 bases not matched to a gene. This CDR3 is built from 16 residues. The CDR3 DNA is TGTGCCAGCAGCTTAGCCGAGGGACAGCTCGCTGGGGGCTACACCTTC. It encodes CASSLAEGQLAGGYTF.

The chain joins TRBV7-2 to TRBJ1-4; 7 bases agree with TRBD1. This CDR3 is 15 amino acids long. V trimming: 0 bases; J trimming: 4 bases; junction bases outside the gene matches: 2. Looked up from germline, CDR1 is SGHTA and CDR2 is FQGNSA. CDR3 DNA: TGTGCCAGCAGCTTAGCGTCAGGGGGTAATGAAAAACTGTTTTTT. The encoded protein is CASSLASGGNEKLFF.

CDR3 DNA: TGCGCCAGCACGGTCGACAGCGGGTCGGCTGAAGCTTTCTTT. Translating it yields CASTVDSGSAEAFF. The chain employs TRBV5-1 and TRBJ1-1; possible D gene TRBD1, 5 bases. Germline V CDR1 and CDR2: SGHRS, YFSETQ. The CDR3 is 14 amino acids. Between the trimmed V and J ends, which lost 6 bases and 6 bases, there was a span of 18 bases.

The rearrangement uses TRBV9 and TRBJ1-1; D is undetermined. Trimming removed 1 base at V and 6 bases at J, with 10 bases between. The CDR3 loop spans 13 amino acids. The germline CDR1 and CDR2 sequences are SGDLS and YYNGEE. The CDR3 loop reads CASSVLTQSEAFF. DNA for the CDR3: TGTGCCAGCAGCGTATTGACCCAGTCTGAAGCTTTCTTT.

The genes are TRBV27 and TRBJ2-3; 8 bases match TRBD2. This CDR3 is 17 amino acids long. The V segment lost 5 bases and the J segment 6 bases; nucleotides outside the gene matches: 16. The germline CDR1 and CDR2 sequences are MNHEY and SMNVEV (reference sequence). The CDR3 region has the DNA TGTGCCAGCAGTCCCTCGGATAGCGGGGCGTCAGTCGATACGCAGTATTTT. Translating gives CASSPSDSGASVDTQYF.

CDR3 loop: CASSVDKGPDYGYTF. CDR3 DNA: TGTGCCAGCAGCGTAGATAAGGGACCGGACTATGGCTACACCTTC. The gene calls are TRBV9 and TRBJ1-2; D possibly corresponds to TRBD1 (5 bases). Germline lookup yields CDR1 SGDLS and CDR2 YYNGEE. The CDR3 totals 15 residues. Trimming pared 0 bases from V and 3 bases from J, leaving 12 bases between.

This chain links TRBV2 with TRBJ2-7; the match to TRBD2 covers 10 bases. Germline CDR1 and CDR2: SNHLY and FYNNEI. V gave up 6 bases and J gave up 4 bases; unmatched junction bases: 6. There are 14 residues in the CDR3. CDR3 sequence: CASSNRTSGYEQYF. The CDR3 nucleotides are TGTGCCAGCAGCAACAGGACTAGCGGTTACGAGCAGTACTTC.

The CDR3 coding sequence is TGTGCCTGGAATCACGCGCGGGACCAGCAGTACTTC. Protein product: CAWNHARDQQYF. The chain links TRBV30 to TRBJ2-7; D perhaps matches TRBD2 (6 bases). The V gene lost 4 bases and the J gene lost 8 bases, with 15 bases spanning the gap. This CDR3 has 12 residues. Germline CDR1 reads GTSNPN; CDR2 reads SVGIG (reference sequence).

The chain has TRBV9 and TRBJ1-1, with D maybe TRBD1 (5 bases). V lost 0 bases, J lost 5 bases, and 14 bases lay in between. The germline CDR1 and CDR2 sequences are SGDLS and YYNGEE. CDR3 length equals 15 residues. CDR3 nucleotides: TGTGCCAGCAGCGTAGGTTGGGGGGGTAATACTGAAGCTTTCTTT. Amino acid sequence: CASSVGWGGNTEAFF. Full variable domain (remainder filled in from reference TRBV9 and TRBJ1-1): DSGVTQTPKHLITATGQRVTLRCSPRSGDLSVYWYQQSLDQGLQFLIQYYNGEERAKGNILERFSAQQFPDLHSELNLSSLELGDSALYFCASSVGWGGNTEAFFGQGTRLTVV.

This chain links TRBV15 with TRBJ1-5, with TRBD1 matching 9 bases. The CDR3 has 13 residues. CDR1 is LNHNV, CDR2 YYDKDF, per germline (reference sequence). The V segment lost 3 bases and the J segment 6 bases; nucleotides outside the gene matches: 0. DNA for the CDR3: TGTGCCACCAGCAGGACAGGGGGTCAGCCCCAGCATTTT. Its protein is CATSRTGGQPQHF.

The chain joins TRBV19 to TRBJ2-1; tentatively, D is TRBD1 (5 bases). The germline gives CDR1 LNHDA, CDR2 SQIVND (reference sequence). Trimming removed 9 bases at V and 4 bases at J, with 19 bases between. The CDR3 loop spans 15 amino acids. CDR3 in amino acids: CASQSAGRLYNEQFF. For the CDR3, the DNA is TGTGCCAGCCAGAGCGCAGGGCGTCTATACAATGAGCAGTTCTTC.

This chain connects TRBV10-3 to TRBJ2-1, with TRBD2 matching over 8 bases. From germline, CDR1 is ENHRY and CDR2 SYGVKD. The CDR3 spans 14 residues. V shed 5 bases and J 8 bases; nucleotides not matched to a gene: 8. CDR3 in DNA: TGTGCCATCAGTAGAGGACTAGCCAGCGATGAGCAGTTCTTC. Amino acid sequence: CAISRGLASDEQFF.

CDR3 in amino acids: CASSLSLGGNTEAFF. In nucleotides, the CDR3 is TGTGCCAGCAGTTTGTCACTGGGGGGTAACACTGAAGCTTTCTTT. The chain has TRBV27 and TRBJ1-1; weak D call: TRBD1 (5 bases). V was cut by 3 bases and J by 2 bases, with 13 bases left in between. The CDR3 runs 15 residues. Germline-derived CDR1 and CDR2 are MNHEY and SMNVEV (reference sequence).